The clone carrying this TCR beta chain was seen only a few times. The V end lost 4 bases, the J end lost 4 bases, and 30 bases lay between the germline ends. Germline CDR1 is SGHDT and CDR2 is YYEEEE. The CDR3 has 19 amino acids. These data come from a study of blood T cell repertoires in COVID-19. TCRdb's table, derived via immunoSEQ multiplex PCR, lists solely in-frame clones and lacks some. The table has around 180,000 clones, more than 70% seen once. This TCR was recovered from a person aged 70 to 85 with COVID-19, enrolled during active disease. The chain links TRBV5-6 to TRBJ2-7, with D possibly being TRBD2 (7 bases). Sequenced sample: peripheral blood. The CDR3 protein is CASSVNRDWGAGAFYEQYF. DNA for the CDR3: TGTGCCAGCAGCGTAAACAGGGACTGGGGCGCGGGAGCGTTTTACGAGCAGTACTTC.